The 7 T cell receptor beta chains presented below share a single source sample, sequenced in a study of cytomegalovirus exposure and HLA in healthy donors. Primers: 60 Vbeta forward and 13 Jbeta reverse. Assay used: immunoSEQ multiplex PCR; TCRdb lists only in-frame clones, some missing. The data contain 130,000 or so clones, about 75% of them singletons. The specimen was PBMCs. These TCRs come from a man aged 35 to 55 in good health and CMV-seronegative.

This chain connects TRBV29-1 to TRBJ1-2; 8 nucleotides agree with TRBD1. In germline, CDR1 is SQVTM, CDR2 ANQGSEA. The CDR3 runs 12 residues. Trimming at V came to 4 bases and at J to 8 bases, leaving 6 bases not matched to a gene. This CDR3 reads CSVGQGATGYTF. Written as DNA, the CDR3 is TGCAGCGTTGGCCAGGGGGCGACAGGCTACACCTTC.

The V gene is TRBV10-2, the J gene TRBJ1-2; tentative D call: TRBD1 (5 bases). Germline V gives CDR1 WSHSY, CDR2 SAAADI. The CDR3 runs to 12 residues. Trimming cost V 3 bases and J 8 bases, with 10 bases left between them. CDR3 residues: CASSEGAWGYTF. CDR3 coding DNA: TGCGCCAGCAGTGAAGGGGCGTGGGGCTACACCTTC.

The J gene is TRBJ2-7, the V gene TRBV19, with 9 bases matching TRBD1. Germline V lookup: CDR1 LNHDA, CDR2 SQIVND (reference sequence). Unmatched junction bases numbered 8, after V lost 5 bases and J lost 3 bases. The CDR3 is made up of 15 amino acids. CDR3 protein: CASSPGTGWDYEQYF. CDR3 sequence (DNA): TGTGCCAGTAGTCCTGGGACAGGGTGGGACTACGAGCAGTACTTC.

The chain employs TRBV7-7 and TRBJ2-3, with TRBD1 as a possible D gene (5 bases). Germline V gives CDR1 SSHAT, CDR2 FNYEAQ (reference sequence). CDR3 length: 14 residues. V shed 4 bases and J shed 6 bases, with 14 bases lying between them. The CDR3 DNA reads as TGTGCCAGCAGCTGGGGCGAAGGGGTTGATACGCAGTATTTT. It specifies CASSWGEGVDTQYF.

This chain's CDR3 is CASRPTDRKNSPLHF. For the CDR3, the DNA is TGTGCCAGCAGACCAACGGACAGAAAAAATTCACCCCTCCACTTT. This chain uses TRBV28 with TRBJ1-6, with a weak D call TRBD1 (6 bases). V was clipped by 6 bases and J by 7 bases, with 16 bases between them. The CDR3 sequence is 15 residues long. Looked up from germline, CDR1 is MDHEN and CDR2 is SYDVKM.

This clone has only one observation. The chain links TRBV7-3 to TRBJ2-2; D gene ambiguous. The CDR3 spans 14 residues. In germline, CDR1 is SGHTA, CDR2 FQGTGA. The V and J ends lost 5 bases and 1 base respectively, with 8 bases between them. The CDR3 DNA sequence: TGTGCCAGCAGCCCGGCAGGGAACACCGGGGAGCTGTTTTTT. Its translation is CASSPAGNTGELFF.

The chain employs TRBV7-9 and TRBJ2-2, with 10 bases aligning to TRBD2. This CDR3 has 15 residues. J was trimmed by 7 bases and V by 2 bases; bases with no gene match: 4. Germline CDR1 reads SEHNR; CDR2 reads FQNEAQ (reference sequence). The CDR3 reads CASSLQRGGFGELFF. The CDR3 nucleotides are TGTGCCAGCAGCTTACAGCGGGGGGGCTTCGGGGAGCTGTTTTTT. Based on the CDR3 plus reference TRBV7-9 and TRBJ2-2, the full variable domain is DTGVSQNPRHKITKRGQNVTFRCDPISEHNRLYWYRQTLGQGPEFLTYFQNEAQLEKSRLLSDRFSAERPKGSFSTLEIQRTEQGDSAMYLCASSLQRGGFGELFFGEGSRLTVL.